One sample yielded the 9 T cell receptor beta chains listed below, sequenced in a study of T-cell memory formation after mild COVID-19. TCRdb re-analysed the 5' RACE reads in MiXCR, keeping a single row per CDR3 protein. The data contain about 560,000 distinct CDR3 sequences, roughly a sixth of them singletons. Sequenced sample: PBMCs or a T cell subset sorted from them (not recorded which). The receptor source for this set is an adult woman who had mild COVID-19 (a few samples of this study predate the infection). Cell type and time point are not known.

This sequence joins TRBV24-1 and TRBJ2-2, with D possibly being TRBD1 (5 bases). Trimming cost V 5 bases and J 0 bases, with 9 bases left between them. This CDR3 has 15 amino acids. The V gene's germline CDR1 is KGHDR and CDR2 SFDVKD. CDR3 protein: CATSVAGPNTGELFF. CDR3 nucleotides: TGTGCCACCAGTGTCGCAGGGCCGAACACCGGGGAGCTGTTTTTT.

This clonotype was picked up a small number of times. The V call is TRBV10-3, the J call TRBJ1-5, with D perhaps TRBD1 (5 bases). The CDR3 has 16 residues. Trimming took off 6 bases at V and 3 bases at J, with 18 bases between the two ends. Germline loops: CDR1 ENHRY, CDR2 SYGVKD. As DNA, the CDR3 is TGTGCCATCAGCGCCCGCCCCCGGGGGGTCAATCAGCCCCAGCATTTT. Protein: CAISARPRGVNQPQHF.

The rearrangement joins TRBV4-3 to TRBJ2-3; D uncertain. The CDR3 sequence is 13 residues long. Germline V lookup: CDR1 LGHNA, CDR2 YSLEER. V was shortened by 3 bases and J by 4 bases, with 8 bases between the two germline ends. The CDR3 spells CASSQELADTQYF. The CDR3 bases are TGCGCCAGCAGCCAGGAATTAGCAGATACGCAGTATTTT.

The J gene is TRBJ2-2, the V gene TRBV9; D not certain. CDR3 length: 13 residues. Germline V gives CDR1 SGDLS, CDR2 YYNGEE. V lost 1 base and J lost 6, with 7 bases in between. The CDR3 sequence is CASSVTDPGELFF. CDR3 in DNA: TGTGCCAGCAGCGTAACAGATCCCGGGGAGCTGTTTTTT. Combining the CDR3 with reference TRBV9 and TRBJ2-2 gives the whole variable domain DSGVTQTPKHLITATGQRVTLRCSPRSGDLSVYWYQQSLDQGLQFLIQYYNGEERAKGNILERFSAQQFPDLHSELNLSSLELGDSALYFCASSVTDPGELFFGEGSRLTVL.

The chain links TRBV6-5 to TRBJ1-1, with a tentative D call TRBD1 (6 bases). The CDR3 spans 14 residues. Trimming took off 7 bases at V and 10 bases at J, with 22 bases between the two ends. Germline-derived CDR1 and CDR2 are MNHEY and SVGAGI. CDR3: CASTTTPTGPGAFF. The DNA for the CDR3 is TGTGCCAGCACTACCACCCCGACAGGTCCTGGAGCTTTCTTT.

The chain is built from TRBV10-1 and TRBJ2-1; 10 nucleotides agree with TRBD2. Germline CDR1 reads WNHNN; CDR2 reads SYGVQD (reference sequence). V gave up 4 bases and J gave up 8 bases; unmatched junction bases: 11. CDR3 size: 16 residues. CDR3 residues: CASSGSGGADHHEQFF. The CDR3 DNA follows: TGCGCCAGCAGTGGAAGCGGGGGGGCCGATCACCATGAGCAGTTCTTC.

This chain uses TRBV24-1 with TRBJ2-2; the D is unclear. V was cut by 9 bases and J by 2 bases, with 15 bases left in between. Germline CDR1 is KGHDR and CDR2 is SFDVKD. This CDR3 comprises 15 residues. The CDR3 loop reads CATSVKGPNTGELFF. CDR3 nucleotides: TGTGCCACCTCAGTGAAGGGCCCCAACACCGGGGAGCTGTTTTTT.

In its sample, this clonotype was seen once. The chain couples TRBV24-1 to TRBJ2-3; D may correspond to TRBD1 or TRBD2 (5 bases each). The CDR3 spans 17 residues. Germline CDR1 and CDR2: KGHDR and SFDVKD. The V end was cut by 1 base, the J end by 3 bases, with 16 bases between. In nucleotides, the CDR3 is TGTGCCACCAGTGATTTCTCAGGGACGATGCGGACAGATACGCAGTATTTT. It is translated as CATSDFSGTMRTDTQYF.

The V and J genes are TRBV4-1 and TRBJ1-2, with TRBD1 identical over 10 bases. Unmatched junction bases numbered 7, after V lost 6 bases and J lost 6 bases. The CDR3 extends over 14 amino acids. Germline loops: CDR1 MGHRA, CDR2 YSYEKL. The DNA for the CDR3 is TGCGCCAGCAGTGACGGGACAGGGGTAAATGGCTACACCTTC. Its protein is CASSDGTGVNGYTF.